Detailed here is one T cell receptor (beta chain). The antigen is undetermined. This table comes from immunoSEQ multiplex PCR, and its TCRdb copy is limited to in-frame clones, with some not included. The sample comprises tens of thousands of clones, 85% to 95% of which are singletons, and roughly 2% rests with the top ten. The sample comes from a study of graft-versus-host responses after intestinal transplantation. V lost 1 base and J 3 bases, leaving 16 bases between the germline ends. Germline V gives CDR1 MNHNS, CDR2 SASEGT. The CDR3 is made up of 16 amino acids. The sample consisted of unstimulated CD8+ T cells sorted from spleen or lymph node cells, taken before intestinal transplant. The receptor comes from a human donor who received an intestinal transplant. This chain links TRBV6-1 with TRBJ2-7; no clear D gene. As DNA, the CDR3 is TGTGCCAGCAGTGAAGGGTTCGCAGTCTCTCACTACGAGCAGTACTTC. Translation: CASSEGFAVSHYEQYF.